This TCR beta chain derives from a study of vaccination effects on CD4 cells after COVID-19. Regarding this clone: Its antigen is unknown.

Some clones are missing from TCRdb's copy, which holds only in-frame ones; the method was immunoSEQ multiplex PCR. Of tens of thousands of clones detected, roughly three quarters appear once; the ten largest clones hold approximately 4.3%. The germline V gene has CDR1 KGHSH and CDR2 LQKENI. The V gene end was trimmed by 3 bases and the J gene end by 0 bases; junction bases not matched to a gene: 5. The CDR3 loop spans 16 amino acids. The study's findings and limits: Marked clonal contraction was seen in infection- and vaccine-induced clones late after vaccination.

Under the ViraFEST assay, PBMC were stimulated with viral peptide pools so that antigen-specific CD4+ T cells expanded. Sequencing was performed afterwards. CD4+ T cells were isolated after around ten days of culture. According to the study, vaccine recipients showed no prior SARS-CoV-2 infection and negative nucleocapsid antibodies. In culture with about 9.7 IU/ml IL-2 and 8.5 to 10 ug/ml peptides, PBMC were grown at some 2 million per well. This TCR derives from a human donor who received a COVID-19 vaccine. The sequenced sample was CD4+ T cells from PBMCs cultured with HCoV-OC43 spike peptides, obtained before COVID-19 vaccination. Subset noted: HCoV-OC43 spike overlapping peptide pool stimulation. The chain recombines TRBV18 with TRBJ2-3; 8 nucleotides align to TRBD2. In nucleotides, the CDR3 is TGTGCCAGCTCACCCGTAGCGGGACGAAGCACAGATACGCAGTATTTT. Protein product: CASSPVAGRSTDTQYF. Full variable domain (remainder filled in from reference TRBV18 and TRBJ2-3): NAGVMQNPRHLVRRRGQEARLRCSPMKGHSHVYWYRQLPEEGLKFMVYLQKENIIDESGMPKERFSAEFPKEGPSILRIQQVVRGDSAAYFCASSPVAGRSTDTQYFGPGTRLTVL.